The 18 T cell receptor beta chains reported below all come from one sample, sequenced in a study of response to subunit inactivated influenza vaccine. Each CDR3 protein is one row after TCRdb ran MiXCR on the RT-PCR reads. The sample yields 800,000 to 1,000,000 distinct CDR3 sequences, approximately 22% seen once. Sequenced material: PBMCs from blood, taken around 5 days after vaccination. The receptors were sampled from a man aged 50 to 60 who received an inactivated influenza vaccine.

The chain couples TRBV9 to TRBJ2-2, with 12 bases matching TRBD1. Germline assignment: CDR1 SGDLS and CDR2 YYNGEE. This CDR3 region has 17 residues. Trimming cost V 4 bases and J 5 bases; bases outside gene matches: 9. The CDR3 DNA sequence: TGTGCCAGCAGCAAGCACCGGGACAGGGGGCCGACCGGGGAGCTGTTTTTT. It specifies CASSKHRDRGPTGELFF.

The gene calls are TRBV5-8 and TRBJ2-3; D may be TRBD2 (6 bases). The CDR3 totals 14 residues. Germline-derived CDR1 and CDR2 are SGHTS and YDEGEE. V was trimmed by 6 bases and J by 10 bases, leaving 21 bases between them. CDR3 bases: TGTGCCAGCACCCCTTGGGGGGACTCCGGAGCGCAGTATTTT. Protein product: CASTPWGDSGAQYF.

The genes are TRBV4-3 and TRBJ2-5, with D tentatively TRBD2 (6 bases). Trimming took 4 bases from V and 3 from J, leaving 12 bases between them. The CDR3 is 14 residues long. Germline loops: CDR1 LGHNA, CDR2 YSLEER. CDR3 region: CASSRQTGEETQYF. DNA for the CDR3: TGCGCCAGCAGCCGTCAGACGGGGGAAGAGACCCAGTACTTC.

In regard to this clonotype: This may stem from a read error, because a much larger clone lies one nucleotide away. The genes are TRBV5-1 and TRBJ2-1; TRBD2 agrees at 9 bases. This CDR3 spans 17 amino acids. Germline CDR1 reads SGHRS; CDR2 reads YFSETQ. The CDR3 here is CARSLAPTSGTYNEQFF. The CDR3 region has the DNA TGCGCCAGGAGCTTGGCCCCGACTAGCGGCACCTACAATGAGCAGTTCTTC.

This clonotype was recorded a few times. CDR3 nucleotides: TGTGCCAGCAGCGCCAGGGGGCGGTTGGATGAGCAGTTCTTC. This codes for CASSARGRLDEQFF. This rearrangement joins TRBV5-6 to TRBJ2-1; 8 bases line up with TRBD1. The CDR3 covers 14 residues. Trimming took 4 bases from V and 8 from J; bases not matched to a gene: 8. Germline V lookup: CDR1 SGHDT, CDR2 YYEEEE.

This chain links TRBV6-2 or TRBV6-3 with TRBJ2-7; perhaps TRBD1 as D (5 bases). Germline loops: CDR1 MNHEY, CDR2 SVGEGT. The CDR3 sequence is 14 residues long. The V gene lost 4 bases and the J gene lost 1 base, with 11 bases spanning the gap. The CDR3 loop is CASSSGFWSYEQYF. Written as DNA, the CDR3 is TGTGCCAGCAGTTCAGGGTTTTGGTCCTACGAGCAGTACTTC.

In its sample, this clonotype was seen a few times. This chain connects TRBV20-1 to TRBJ2-3; weak D call: TRBD1 (5 bases). There are 14 residues in the CDR3. V was cut by 4 bases and J by 3 bases, with 14 bases left in between. Germline lookup yields CDR1 DFQATT and CDR2 SNEGSKA (reference sequence). The DNA of the CDR3 is TGCAGTGCTAACCCGACAGTAATAACAGATACGCAGTATTTT. Amino acid sequence: CSANPTVITDTQYF.

The gene calls are TRBV5-6 and TRBJ2-3; 7 positions match TRBD1. Trimming cost V 4 bases and J 5 bases; bases outside gene matches: 13. CDR1 and CDR2 from the germline V gene are SGHDT and YYEEEE. The CDR3 runs to 16 residues. The DNA of the CDR3 is TGTGCCAGCAGCGCACGACAGGGAATGCCGAGAGATACGCAGTATTTT. This codes for CASSARQGMPRDTQYF. The full variable domain, in which reference TRBV5-6 and TRBJ2-3 provide the parts outside the CDR3, is DAGVTQSPTHLIKTRGQQVTLRCSPKSGHDTVSWYQQALGQGPQFIFQYYEEEERQRGNFPDRFSGHQFPNYSSELNVNALLLGDSALYLCASSARQGMPRDTQYFGPGTRLTVL.

This clonotype came up many times. V is TRBV12-3 or TRBV12-4 and J is TRBJ2-1; TRBD2 matches 12 bases. With 6 bases clipped from V and 8 bases from J, the junction kept 5 bases outside the gene matches. This CDR3 has 14 residues. The DNA for the CDR3 is TGTGCCAGCAGCCCTAGCGGGGGGGCTTATGAGCAGTTCTTC. It yields the protein CASSPSGGAYEQFF.

V gene TRBV6-1 combines with J gene TRBJ2-1; maybe TRBD2 (6 bases). This CDR3 region has 14 residues. Germline lookup yields CDR1 MNHNS and CDR2 SASEGT. Trimming cost V 6 bases and J 8 bases, with 17 bases left between them. This CDR3 is CASRPGLLSDEQFF. The CDR3 DNA follows: TGTGCCAGCAGACCGGGACTGCTTAGCGATGAGCAGTTCTTC.

V is TRBV2 and J is TRBJ1-4; D possibly corresponds to TRBD1 (5 bases). The CDR3 sequence is 14 residues long. Germline CDR1 SNHLY, CDR2 FYNNEI. Between the trimmed V and J ends, which lost 3 bases and 6 bases, there was a span of 11 bases. The CDR3 spells CASSEGTYDEKLFF. CDR3 nucleotide sequence: TGTGCCAGCAGTGAGGGGACGTATGATGAAAAACTGTTTTTT.

This clonotype was seen only a few times. The chain employs TRBV29-1 and TRBJ2-2; D gene unclear. Germline V gene sequence: CDR1 SQVTM, CDR2 ANQGSEA. V was pared by 1 base and J by 6 bases, with 9 bases between. This CDR3 contains 13 residues. The CDR3 sequence is CSVEASYPGELFF. CDR3 DNA: TGCAGCGTTGAAGCGAGCTATCCCGGGGAGCTGTTTTTT.

CDR3 nucleotide sequence: TGTGCCTGGCGAGCGGAGGGGGATACGCAGTATTTT. This codes for CAWRAEGDTQYF. This chain uses TRBV30 with TRBJ2-3, with a tentative D call TRBD2 (6 bases). Per the germline V gene, CDR1 is GTSNPN and CDR2 is SVGIG (reference sequence). V gave up 5 bases and J gave up 6 bases, with 12 bases separating them. The CDR3 is made up of 12 amino acids. Using reference TRBV30 and TRBJ2-3 for the parts outside the CDR3, the full variable domain is SQTIHQWPATLVQPVGSPLSLECTVEGTSNPNLYWYRQAAGRGLQLLFYSVGIGQISSEVPQNLSASRPQDRQFILSSKKLLLSDSGFYLCAWRAEGDTQYFGPGTRLTVL.

This clonotype was counted between two and nine times. The V gene is TRBV14, the J gene TRBJ2-5; TRBD2 agrees at 7 bases. V lost 4 bases and J lost 4; bases outside the gene matches: 12. The CDR3 runs to 16 residues. Germline lookup yields CDR1 SGHDN and CDR2 FVKESK. The CDR3 DNA reads TGTGCCAGCAGCCGCAGCGGGGCGGTACGCTTAGAGACCCAGTACTTC. Residues: CASSRSGAVRLETQYF.

This clonotype has more than one count but fewer than ten. The chain couples TRBV2 to TRBJ2-7; 8 positions match TRBD1. The germline CDR1 and CDR2 sequences are SNHLY and FYNNEI. Trimming removed 9 bases from V and 4 bases from J; junction bases left unmatched: 8. This CDR3 contains 13 residues. The CDR3 DNA follows: TGTGCCAGTGGCAGGGACAGGTCTTACGAGCAGTACTTC. This codes for CASGRDRSYEQYF.

In its sample, this clonotype was seen many times. The chain couples TRBV12-3 or TRBV12-4 to TRBJ2-2; maybe TRBD1 (5 bases). V gave up 4 bases and J gave up 9 bases, with 21 bases separating them. The CDR3 is 16 amino acids. CDR3 residues: CASSSYLGLPNRELFF. CDR3 nucleotide sequence: TGTGCCAGCAGTTCCTACCTGGGGCTCCCTAACCGGGAGCTGTTTTTT.

This chain links TRBV5-8 with TRBJ2-7; 9 bases are a match to TRBD1. CDR1 and CDR2 from the germline V gene are SGHTS and YDEGEE. CDR3 size: 15 residues. Trimming cost V 2 bases and J 5 bases; bases outside gene matches: 8. CDR3 residues: CASSFTGTGFHEQYF. The DNA for the CDR3 is TGTGCCAGCAGCTTTACCGGGACAGGGTTCCACGAGCAGTACTTC.

This clonotype was observed a few times. The chain uses TRBV27 and TRBJ1-1, with 8 bases aligning to TRBD1. Germline values: CDR1 MNHEY, CDR2 SMNVEV (reference sequence). The V gene end was trimmed by 4 bases and the J gene end by 4 bases; junction bases not matched to a gene: 8. The CDR3 sequence is 15 residues long. The CDR3 protein is CASSYRTGRGTEAFF. The CDR3 DNA follows: TGTGCCAGCAGTTACCGGACAGGGAGAGGCACTGAAGCTTTCTTT.